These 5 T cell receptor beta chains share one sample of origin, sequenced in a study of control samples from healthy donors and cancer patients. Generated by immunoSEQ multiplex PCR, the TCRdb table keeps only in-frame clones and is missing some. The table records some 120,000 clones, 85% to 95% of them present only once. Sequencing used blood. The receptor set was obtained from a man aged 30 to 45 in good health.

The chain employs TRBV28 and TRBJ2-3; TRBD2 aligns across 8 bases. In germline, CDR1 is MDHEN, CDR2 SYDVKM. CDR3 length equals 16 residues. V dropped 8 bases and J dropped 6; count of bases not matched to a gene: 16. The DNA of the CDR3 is TGTGCCAGCGGGCCCCCCGGGGGGGGGTGGTGGGATACGCAGTATTTT. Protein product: CASGPPGGGWWDTQYF.

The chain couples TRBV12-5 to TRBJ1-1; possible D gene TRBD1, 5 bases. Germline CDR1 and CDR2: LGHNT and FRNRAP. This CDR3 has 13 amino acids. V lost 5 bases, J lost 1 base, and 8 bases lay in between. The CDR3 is CASGLRENTEAFF. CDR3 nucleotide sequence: TGTGCTAGTGGTCTCAGGGAGAACACTGAAGCTTTCTTT. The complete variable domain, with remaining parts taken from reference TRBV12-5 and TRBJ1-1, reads DARVTQTPRHKVTEMGQEVTMRCQPILGHNTVFWYRQTMMQGLELLAYFRNRAPLDDSGMPKDRFSAEMPDATLATLKIQPSEPRDSAVYFCASGLRENTEAFFGQGTRLTVV.

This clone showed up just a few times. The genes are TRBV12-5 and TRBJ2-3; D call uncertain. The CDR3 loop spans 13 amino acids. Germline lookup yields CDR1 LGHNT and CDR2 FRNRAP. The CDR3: CAVIIGRTDTQYF. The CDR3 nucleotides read TGTGCCGTAATCATAGGACGCACAGATACGCAGTATTTT.

CDR3 sequence reads: CASSYSDGLPLHF. The DNA of the CDR3 is TGTGCCAGCAGCTATTCGGACGGATTACCCCTCCACTTT. The chain is built from TRBV11-2 and TRBJ1-6; D is undetermined. Looked up from germline, CDR1 is SGHAT and CDR2 is FQNNGV. CDR3 length: 13 residues. V was shortened by 4 bases and J by 12 bases, with 13 bases between the two germline ends.

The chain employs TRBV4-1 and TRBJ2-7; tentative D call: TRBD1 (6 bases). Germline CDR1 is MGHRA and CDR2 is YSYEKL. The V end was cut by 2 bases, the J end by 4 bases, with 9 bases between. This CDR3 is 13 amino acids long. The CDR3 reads CASSQIQGYEQYF. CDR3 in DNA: TGCGCCAGCAGCCAAATACAGGGTTACGAGCAGTACTTC.